A single sample gave rise to the 15 T cell receptor beta chains below, sequenced in a study of blood T cell repertoires in COVID-19. This table comes from immunoSEQ multiplex PCR, and its TCRdb copy is limited to in-frame clones, with some not included. The profile shows some 260,000 clones, nearly 90% of them singletons. The sequenced sample was peripheral blood. Source of these receptors: a human donor in a cohort sampled during active COVID-19.

The rearrangement links TRBV10-3 to TRBJ1-2; TRBD1 matches 10 bases. CDR3 length: 16 amino acids. Germline V gives CDR1 ENHRY, CDR2 SYGVKD. The V and J ends lost 4 bases and 6 bases, in that order; junction bases with no gene match: 11. The CDR3 DNA is TGTGCCATCAGTGGGGGACAGGGGACGATAATGGATGGCTACACCTTC. This gives the protein CAISGGQGTIMDGYTF.

The J gene is TRBJ1-4, the V gene TRBV5-4; D is undetermined. This CDR3 has 15 amino acids. The V and J ends lost 3 bases and 0 bases respectively, with 9 bases between them. The V gene's germline CDR1 is SGHNT and CDR2 YYREEE (reference sequence). DNA for the CDR3: TGTGCCAGCAGCTATCAAACTGCAACTAATGAAAAACTGTTTTTT. This encodes CASSYQTATNEKLFF.

The chain couples TRBV27 to TRBJ2-7, with 10 bases lining up with TRBD1. This CDR3 is built from 15 residues. Germline-derived CDR1 and CDR2 are MNHEY and SMNVEV (reference sequence). J lost 3 bases, V lost 5 bases, and 7 bases had no gene match. The CDR3 loop reads CASSPRDRGFYEQYF. DNA of the CDR3: TGTGCCAGCAGTCCCCGGGACAGGGGATTCTACGAGCAGTACTTC.

The V and J genes are TRBV24-1 and TRBJ2-1; D is perhaps TRBD2 (6 bases). The CDR3 sequence is 15 residues long. Trimming removed 4 bases at V and 9 bases at J, with 18 bases between. CDR1 is KGHDR and CDR2 is SFDVKD in the germline V gene. This chain's CDR3 is CATSENGLYTGEQFF. The CDR3 DNA reads as TGTGCCACCAGTGAGAACGGACTATATACGGGTGAGCAGTTCTTC.

The chain links TRBV30 to TRBJ1-1; no clear D. The CDR3 is 14 residues long. V lost 2 bases, J lost 5 bases, and 15 bases lay in between. Germline V gives CDR1 GTSNPN, CDR2 SVGIG (reference sequence). This chain's CDR3 is CAWSTSGSGTEAFF. Written as DNA, the CDR3 is TGTGCCTGGAGTACCAGCGGTTCCGGGACTGAAGCTTTCTTT.

J is TRBJ2-3 and V is TRBV7-2; the match to TRBD2 covers 11 bases. After removal of 8 bases from V and 10 bases from J, the junction contained 11 bases not matched to a gene. Germline V gene sequence: CDR1 SGHTA, CDR2 FQGNSA. The CDR3 length is 14 residues. The CDR3 coding sequence is TGTGCCAGCTTCCTAGCGGGGGGCCTGTTCCCGCAGTATTTT. Translating gives CASFLAGGLFPQYF.

The chain couples TRBV5-1 to TRBJ2-2; weak D call: TRBD2 (6 bases). Germline CDR1 reads SGHRS; CDR2 reads YFSETQ. The CDR3 runs to 15 residues. V gave up 2 bases and J gave up 0 bases, with 8 bases separating them. The CDR3 spells CASSFSGPNTGELFF. CDR3 nucleotides: TGCGCCAGCAGCTTTAGCGGACCGAACACCGGGGAGCTGTTTTTT.

The chain has TRBV27 and TRBJ1-1; maybe TRBD1 (5 bases). The CDR3 covers 14 residues. Trimming removed 10 bases from V and 2 bases from J, with 17 bases in between. The germline V gene has CDR1 MNHEY and CDR2 SMNVEV (reference sequence). CDR3 nucleotides: TGTGCCACGGACGTCGAGGGACTCAACACTGAAGCTTTCTTT. This gives the protein CATDVEGLNTEAFF.

CDR3 sequence (DNA): TGTGCCACCAGTGATTACGGACTAGCGGGAGGCACCGGGGAGCTGTTTTTT. It encodes CATSDYGLAGGTGELFF. The V call is TRBV24-1, the J call TRBJ2-2, with TRBD2 matching 14 bases. With V trimmed by 2 bases and J by 4 bases, 2 bases remained unmatched. The CDR3 has 17 amino acids. In germline, CDR1 is KGHDR, CDR2 SFDVKD.

The genes are TRBV9 and TRBJ1-5; D is undetermined. Germline assignment: CDR1 SGDLS and CDR2 YYNGEE. V dropped 2 bases and J dropped 0 bases, with 9 bases sitting between them. The CDR3 is made up of 15 amino acids. CDR3 residues: CASSVGPDSNQPQHF. The CDR3 DNA sequence: TGTGCCAGCAGCGTTGGGCCAGATAGCAATCAGCCCCAGCATTTT.

The chain is built from TRBV28 and TRBJ1-5, with D uncertain. The germline gives CDR1 MDHEN, CDR2 SYDVKM. Trimming took 6 bases from V and 6 from J, leaving 15 bases between them. This CDR3 is 14 amino acids long. This CDR3 is CASSPALEAQPQHF. For the CDR3, the DNA is TGTGCCAGCAGCCCTGCTCTGGAGGCTCAGCCCCAGCATTTT. Together with reference TRBV28 and TRBJ1-5, the CDR3 gives the full variable domain: DVKVTQSSRYLVKRTGEKVFLECVQDMDHENMFWYRQDPGLGLRLIYFSYDVKMKEKGDIPEGYSVSREKKERFSLILESASTNQTSMYLCASSPALEAQPQHFGDGTRLSIL.

This rearrangement joins TRBV9 to TRBJ2-1; 9 nucleotides agree with TRBD2. Looked up from germline, CDR1 is SGDLS and CDR2 is YYNGEE. There are 15 residues in the CDR3. J was trimmed by 10 bases and V by 0 bases; bases with no gene match: 8. CDR3 sequence reads: CASSVAVSGSGEQFF. For the CDR3, the DNA is TGTGCCAGCAGCGTAGCGGTTAGCGGGAGTGGGGAGCAGTTCTTC.

This rearrangement joins TRBV19 to TRBJ1-2, with a weak D call TRBD1 (6 bases). Germline CDR1 LNHDA, CDR2 SQIVND (reference sequence). The CDR3 totals 13 residues. Trimming removed 4 bases from V and 3 bases from J, with 9 bases in between. The CDR3, as DNA: TGTGCCAGTAGTACTGGACAGTACTATGGCTACACCTTC. Translation: CASSTGQYYGYTF.

The V and J genes are TRBV11-3 and TRBJ1-6, with D possibly matching TRBD1 (6 bases). The germline CDR1 and CDR2 sequences are SGHNT and YENEEA. This CDR3 is built from 19 residues. Trimming cost V 6 bases and J 2 bases, with 23 bases left between them. The CDR3 nucleotides read TGTGCCAGCAGAAGTGTACAGGGTTCGAGTATGACCTATAATTCACCCCTCCACTTT. This codes for CASRSVQGSSMTYNSPLHF.

The chain couples TRBV28 to TRBJ1-1, with D tentatively TRBD1 (5 bases). Trimming cost V 5 bases and J 0 bases, with 16 bases left between them. The CDR3 totals 16 residues. The germline V gene has CDR1 MDHEN and CDR2 SYDVKM. In DNA, the CDR3 is TGTGCCAGCAGTGCACCCGGTTTGGACATGAACACTGAAGCTTTCTTT. Its translation: CASSAPGLDMNTEAFF. Complete variable domain (other parts from reference TRBV28 and TRBJ1-1): DVKVTQSSRYLVKRTGEKVFLECVQDMDHENMFWYRQDPGLGLRLIYFSYDVKMKEKGDIPEGYSVSREKKERFSLILESASTNQTSMYLCASSAPGLDMNTEAFFGQGTRLTVV.